The 13 T cell receptor beta chains listed next were all sequenced from one sample in a study of neoadjuvant anti-PD-1 for oral cavity cancer. Time point reported: after neoadjuvant nivolumab, at surgical resection. The repertoire was sequenced with immunoSEQ multiplex PCR; TCRdb's copy has only in-frame clones and lacks some. The sample contains 11,000 to 15,000 clones, around 74% of which appear only once. This specimen was PBMCs, taken after nivolumab (anti-PD-1) treatment. These TCRs come from a person between 35 and 79 years old with oral cavity squamous cell carcinoma.

The table lists this clone with a count of one. This CDR3 reads CASSPEVGVRAFF. CDR3 coding DNA: TGTGCCAGCAGCCCTGAAGTGGGCGTGCGGGCTTTCTTT. This chain connects TRBV28 to TRBJ1-1, with D uncertain. Germline loops: CDR1 MDHEN, CDR2 SYDVKM. The CDR3 consists of 13 residues. V lost 6 bases, J lost 11 bases, and 19 bases lay in between.

V gene TRBV12-5 combines with J gene TRBJ2-3, with 7 bases lining up with TRBD2. In germline, CDR1 is LGHNT, CDR2 FRNRAP. Germline trimming cut 3 bases from V and 5 bases from J; bases unmatched to any gene: 8. The CDR3 spans 15 residues. As DNA, the CDR3 is TGTGCTAGTGGTTTCGGGGGAGGGATCGAAGATACGCAGTATTTT. Protein sequence: CASGFGGGIEDTQYF.

Note on this clone: Other DNA variants within this sample encode the same CDR3. This chain links TRBV9 with TRBJ2-1; the match to TRBD2 covers 10 bases. Trimming took 0 bases from V and 4 from J; bases not matched to a gene: 1. Germline V gene sequence: CDR1 SGDLS, CDR2 YYNGEE. The CDR3 length is 15 residues. CDR3 nucleotides: TGTGCCAGCAGCGTAGAGGGACTAGCGTACAATGAGCAGTTCTTC. Translating gives CASSVEGLAYNEQFF.

The rearrangement links TRBV29-1 to TRBJ2-7; no firm D call. Trimming removed 2 bases at V and 6 bases at J, with 11 bases between. Germline CDR1 reads SQVTM; CDR2 reads ANQGSEA. The CDR3 runs to 12 residues. CDR3 in DNA: TGCAGCGTTGAACGAGTTCCGGGCGAGCAGTACTTC. Translating it yields CSVERVPGEQYF.

The chain has TRBV10-2 and TRBJ2-3, with 10 bases that match TRBD1. This CDR3 has 15 amino acids. Germline loops: CDR1 WSHSY, CDR2 SAAADI. V was clipped by 2 bases and J by 3 bases; unmatched bases: 2. The CDR3 reads CASSEDRGRTDTQYF. In nucleotides, the CDR3 is TGCGCCAGCAGTGAGGACAGGGGGCGGACAGATACGCAGTATTTT.

The chain links TRBV30 to TRBJ1-5; D perhaps matches TRBD1 (5 bases). The V end lost 3 bases, the J end lost 4 bases, and 10 bases lay between the germline ends. The CDR3 loop spans 13 amino acids. The germline V gene has CDR1 GTSNPN and CDR2 SVGIG (reference sequence). CDR3 in amino acids: CAWSGGRNQPQHF. The CDR3 nucleotides are TGTGCCTGGAGCGGGGGGAGGAATCAGCCCCAGCATTTT.

The chain joins TRBV11-3 to TRBJ2-2; 15 nucleotides align to TRBD2. CDR3 length: 19 amino acids. The germline gives CDR1 SGHNT, CDR2 YENEEA. Losses at the gene ends were 2 bases for V and 4 bases for J; bases not matched to a gene: 8. In DNA form, the CDR3 reads TGTGCCAGCAGCTTACGGTGGACTAGCGGGAGGGCCGGCACCGGGGAGCTGTTTTTT. Its translation is CASSLRWTSGRAGTGELFF.

The gene calls are TRBV7-9 and TRBJ2-5; 8 bases line up with TRBD2. The V gene's germline CDR1 is SEHNR and CDR2 FQNEAQ (reference sequence). The CDR3 runs to 16 residues. After removal of 5 bases from V and 4 bases from J, the junction contained 12 bases not matched to a gene. The CDR3 spells CASSPGLAGGGETQYF. The CDR3 DNA reads TGTGCCAGCAGCCCCGGGCTGGCGGGAGGAGGAGAGACCCAGTACTTC.

This chain connects TRBV27 to TRBJ1-1; D gene ambiguous. The CDR3 is 13 residues long. Germline loops: CDR1 MNHEY, CDR2 SMNVEV (reference sequence). Trimming shortened V by 2 bases and J by 1 base, and 5 bases separated the two germline ends. CDR3 coding DNA: TGTGCCAGCAGTTTAGGGCCGAACACTGAAGCTTTCTTT. Translation gives CASSLGPNTEAFF.

CDR3 nucleotide sequence: TGTGCCAGGAGAGGAGGGCCAAACTACGAGCAGTACTTC. It encodes CARRGGPNYEQYF. V usage is TRBV2 and J usage is TRBJ2-7, with D possibly TRBD2 on 6 matching bases. CDR1 SNHLY and CDR2 FYNNEI come from the germline V gene. This CDR3 is 13 amino acids long. V was trimmed by 9 bases and J by 3 bases, leaving 15 bases between them. The whole variable domain, remainder taken from reference TRBV2 and TRBJ2-7, is EPEVTQTPSHQVTQMGQEVILRCVPISNHLYFYWYRQILGQKVEFLVSFYNNEISEKSEIFDDQFSVERPDGSNFTLKIRSTKLEDSAMYFCARRGGPNYEQYFGPGTRLTVT.

The chain recombines TRBV6-1 with TRBJ1-1, with D unclear. This CDR3 has 13 amino acids. The germline V and J ends were trimmed by 8 bases and 0 bases, with 10 bases remaining between them. CDR1 and CDR2 from the germline V gene are MNHNS and SASEGT. Here the CDR3 reads CASSAVMNTEAFF. As DNA, the CDR3 is TGTGCCAGCTCCGCGGTGATGAACACTGAAGCTTTCTTT.

The CDR3: CASSLMAGGVTDTQYF. CDR3 DNA sequence: TGTGCCAGCAGCTTAATGGCGGGAGGGGTGACAGATACGCAGTATTTT. V is TRBV7-3 and J is TRBJ2-3, with 9 bases that match TRBD2. V shed 1 base and J 3 bases; nucleotides not matched to a gene: 5. Germline assignment: CDR1 SGHTA and CDR2 FQGTGA. This CDR3 is 16 amino acids long.

The chain links TRBV29-1 to TRBJ2-1; 11 bases align to TRBD2. With 3 bases clipped from V and 3 bases from J, the junction kept 10 bases outside the gene matches. This CDR3 spans 17 amino acids. The V gene's germline CDR1 is SQVTM and CDR2 ANQGSEA. This CDR3 is CSVDSSGRSGSYNEQFF. DNA of the CDR3: TGCAGCGTTGACTCTAGCGGGAGGAGCGGAAGCTACAATGAGCAGTTCTTC.